The following is a TCR beta chain sequence with its context. The entry originates in a study of shared clonotypes between healthy human individuals. The CDR3 runs to 16 residues. TCRdb's table, derived via immunoSEQ multiplex PCR, lists solely in-frame clones and lacks some. The data show approximately 1.5 million clones, with approximately 98% seen just once and 0.4% to 0.45% held by the top ten. The TCR was taken from a man aged 25 to 40 in good health. Source material: naive CD4+ T cells sorted from blood. Documented subset: CD45RA+ positively selected. The chain recombines TRBV21-1 with TRBJ2-1; the D call of TRBD2 is as the table states it, not checked on the DNA. TRBV21-1 is a recognized pseudogene. CDR3 in DNA: TGTGCCAGCAGCAAATGGGCTAGCGGGGAGTGGGATGAGCAGTTCTTC. Translating gives CASSKWASGEWDEQFF.